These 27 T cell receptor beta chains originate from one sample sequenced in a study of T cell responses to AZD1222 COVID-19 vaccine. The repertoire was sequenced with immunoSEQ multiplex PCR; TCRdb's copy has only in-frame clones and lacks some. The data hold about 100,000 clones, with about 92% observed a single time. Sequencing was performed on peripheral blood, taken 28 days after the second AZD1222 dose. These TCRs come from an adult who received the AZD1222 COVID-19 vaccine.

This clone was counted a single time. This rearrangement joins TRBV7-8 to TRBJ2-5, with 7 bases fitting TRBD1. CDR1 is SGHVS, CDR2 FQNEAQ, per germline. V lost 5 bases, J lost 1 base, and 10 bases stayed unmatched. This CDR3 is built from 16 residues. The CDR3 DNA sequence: TGTGCCAGCAGCGTCCGCGACAGGGCCTCCCAAGAGACCCAGTACTTC. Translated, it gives CASSVRDRASQETQYF.

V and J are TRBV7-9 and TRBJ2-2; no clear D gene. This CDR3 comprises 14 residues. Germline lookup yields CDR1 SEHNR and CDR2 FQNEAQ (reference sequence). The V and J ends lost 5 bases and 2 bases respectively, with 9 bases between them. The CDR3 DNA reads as TGTGCCAGCAGCGATAGATTTAACACCGGGGAGCTGTTTTTT. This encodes CASSDRFNTGELFF.

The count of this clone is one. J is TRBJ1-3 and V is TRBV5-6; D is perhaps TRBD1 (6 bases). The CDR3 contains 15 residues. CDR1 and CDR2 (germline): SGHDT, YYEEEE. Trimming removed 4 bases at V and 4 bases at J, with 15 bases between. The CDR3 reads CASSPTSGAGNTIYF. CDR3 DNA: TGTGCCAGCAGCCCCACCTCGGGGGCGGGAAACACCATATATTTT. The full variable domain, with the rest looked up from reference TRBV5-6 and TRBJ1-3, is DAGVTQSPTHLIKTRGQQVTLRCSPKSGHDTVSWYQQALGQGPQFIFQYYEEEERQRGNFPDRFSGHQFPNYSSELNVNALLLGDSALYLCASSPTSGAGNTIYFGEGSWLTVV.

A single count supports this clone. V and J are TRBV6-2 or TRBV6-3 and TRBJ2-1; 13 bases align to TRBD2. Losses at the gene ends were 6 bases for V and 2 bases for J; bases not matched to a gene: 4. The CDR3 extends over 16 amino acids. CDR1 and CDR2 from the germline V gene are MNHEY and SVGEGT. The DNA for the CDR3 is TGTGCCAGCAGCTCCGGGACTAGCGGGGCCTACAATGAGCAGTTCTTC. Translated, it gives CASSSGTSGAYNEQFF.

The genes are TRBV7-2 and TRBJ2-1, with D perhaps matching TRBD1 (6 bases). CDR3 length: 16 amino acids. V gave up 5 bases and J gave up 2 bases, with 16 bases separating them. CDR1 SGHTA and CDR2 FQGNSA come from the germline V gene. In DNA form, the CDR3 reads TGTGCCAGCAGCCCCCCGGACAGATCGCCCTACAATGAGCAGTTCTTC. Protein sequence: CASSPPDRSPYNEQFF.

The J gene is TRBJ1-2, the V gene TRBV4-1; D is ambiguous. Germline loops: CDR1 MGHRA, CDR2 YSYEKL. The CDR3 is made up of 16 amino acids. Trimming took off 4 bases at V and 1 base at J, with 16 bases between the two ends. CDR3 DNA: TGCGCCAGCAGCCCCTTCGGCACACAGTTTAACTATGGCTACACCTTC. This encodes CASSPFGTQFNYGYTF.

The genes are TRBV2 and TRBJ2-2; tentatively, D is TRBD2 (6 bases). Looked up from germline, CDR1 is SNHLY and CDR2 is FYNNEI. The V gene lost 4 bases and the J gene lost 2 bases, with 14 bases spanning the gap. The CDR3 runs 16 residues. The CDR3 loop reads CASSGSAGRNTGELFF. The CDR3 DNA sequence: TGTGCCAGCAGTGGTTCGGCGGGGAGAAACACCGGGGAGCTGTTTTTT.

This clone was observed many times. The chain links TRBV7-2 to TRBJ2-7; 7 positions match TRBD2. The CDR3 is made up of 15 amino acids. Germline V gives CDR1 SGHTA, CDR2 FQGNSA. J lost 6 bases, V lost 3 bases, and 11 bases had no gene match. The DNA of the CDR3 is TGTGCCAGCAGCTTTTATGCAAGCGGGGCCATCGAGCAGTACTTC. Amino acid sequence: CASSFYASGAIEQYF.

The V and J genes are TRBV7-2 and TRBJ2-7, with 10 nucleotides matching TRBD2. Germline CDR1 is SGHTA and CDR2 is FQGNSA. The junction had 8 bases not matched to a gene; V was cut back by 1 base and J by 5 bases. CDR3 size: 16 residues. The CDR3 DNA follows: TGTGCCAGCAGCTTAGGGGTAGCGGGGGGACGAAACGAGCAGTACTTC. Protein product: CASSLGVAGGRNEQYF.

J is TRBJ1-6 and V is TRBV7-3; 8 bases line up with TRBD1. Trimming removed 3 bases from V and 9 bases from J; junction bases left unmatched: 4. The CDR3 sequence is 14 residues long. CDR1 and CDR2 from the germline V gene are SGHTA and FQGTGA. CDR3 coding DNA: TGTGCCAGCAGCTTGGACAGGGTTAGTTCACCCCTCCACTTT. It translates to CASSLDRVSSPLHF.

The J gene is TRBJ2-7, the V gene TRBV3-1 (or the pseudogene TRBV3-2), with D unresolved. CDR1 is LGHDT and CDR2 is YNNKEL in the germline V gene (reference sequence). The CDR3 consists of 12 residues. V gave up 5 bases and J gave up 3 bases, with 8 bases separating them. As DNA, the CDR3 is TGTGCCAGCAGCGGGCAACACTACGAGCAGTACTTC. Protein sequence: CASSGQHYEQYF.

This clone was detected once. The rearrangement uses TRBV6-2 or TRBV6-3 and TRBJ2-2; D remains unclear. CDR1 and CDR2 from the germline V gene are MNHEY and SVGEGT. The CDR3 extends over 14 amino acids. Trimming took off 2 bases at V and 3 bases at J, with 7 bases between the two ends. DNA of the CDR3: TGTGCCAGCAGTTACACTCCCGACACCGGGGAGCTGTTTTTT. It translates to CASSYTPDTGELFF.

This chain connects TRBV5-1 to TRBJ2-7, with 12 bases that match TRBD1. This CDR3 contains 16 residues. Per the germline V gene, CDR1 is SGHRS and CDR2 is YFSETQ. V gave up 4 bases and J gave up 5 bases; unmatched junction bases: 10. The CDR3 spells CASSPGPGQGANEQYF. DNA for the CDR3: TGCGCCAGCAGCCCGGGCCCGGGACAGGGGGCTAACGAGCAGTACTTC. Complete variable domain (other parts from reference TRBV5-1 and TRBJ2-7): KAGVTQTPRYLIKTRGQQVTLSCSPISGHRSVSWYQQTPGQGLQFLFEYFSETQRNKGNFPGRFSGRQFSNSRSEMNVSTLELGDSALYLCASSPGPGQGANEQYFGPGTRLTVT.

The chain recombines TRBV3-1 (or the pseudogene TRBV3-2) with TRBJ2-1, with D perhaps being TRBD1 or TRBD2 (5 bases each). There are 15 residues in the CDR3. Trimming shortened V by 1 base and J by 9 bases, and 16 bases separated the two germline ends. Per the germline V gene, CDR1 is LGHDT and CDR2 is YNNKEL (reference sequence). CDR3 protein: CASSQGRSTGPEQFF. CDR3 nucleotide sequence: TGTGCCAGCAGCCAAGGGAGGAGCACAGGACCTGAGCAGTTCTTC.

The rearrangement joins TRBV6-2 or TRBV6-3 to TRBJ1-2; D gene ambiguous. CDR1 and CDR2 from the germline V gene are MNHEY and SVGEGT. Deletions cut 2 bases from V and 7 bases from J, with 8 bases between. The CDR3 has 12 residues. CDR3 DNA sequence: TGTGCCAGCAGTTACCTAGGATTTGGCTACACCTTC. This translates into CASSYLGFGYTF.

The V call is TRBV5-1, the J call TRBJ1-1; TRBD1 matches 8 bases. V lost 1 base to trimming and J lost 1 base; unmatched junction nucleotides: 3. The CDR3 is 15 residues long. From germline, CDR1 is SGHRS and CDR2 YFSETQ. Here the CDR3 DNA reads TGCGCCAGCAGCTTGACCGGGACAGGGAACACTGAAGCTTTCTTT. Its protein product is CASSLTGTGNTEAFF.

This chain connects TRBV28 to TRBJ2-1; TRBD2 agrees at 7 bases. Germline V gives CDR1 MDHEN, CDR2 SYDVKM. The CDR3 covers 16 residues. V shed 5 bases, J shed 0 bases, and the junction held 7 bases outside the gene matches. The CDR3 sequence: CASSPPGGGSYNEQFF. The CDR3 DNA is TGTGCCAGCAGTCCCCCGGGGGGTGGCTCCTACAATGAGCAGTTCTTC.

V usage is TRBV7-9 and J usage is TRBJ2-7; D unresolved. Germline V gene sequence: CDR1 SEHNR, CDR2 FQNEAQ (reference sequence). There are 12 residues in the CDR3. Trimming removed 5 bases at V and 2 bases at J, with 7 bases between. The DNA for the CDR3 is TGTGCCAGCAGCCCGAACCCCTACGAGCAGTACTTC. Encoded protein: CASSPNPYEQYF.

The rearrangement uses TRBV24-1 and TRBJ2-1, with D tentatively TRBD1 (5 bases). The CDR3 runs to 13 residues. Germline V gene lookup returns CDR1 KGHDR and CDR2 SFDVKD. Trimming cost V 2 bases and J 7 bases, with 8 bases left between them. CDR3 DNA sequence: TGTGCCACCAGTGATTCGGACAAAAATGAGCAGTTCTTC. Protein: CATSDSDKNEQFF.

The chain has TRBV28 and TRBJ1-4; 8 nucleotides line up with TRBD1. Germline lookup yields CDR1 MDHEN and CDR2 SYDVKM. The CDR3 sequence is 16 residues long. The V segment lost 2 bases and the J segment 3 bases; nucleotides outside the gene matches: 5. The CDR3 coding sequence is TGTGCCAGCAGTTTACCCCAGGGGGCCGCTAATGAAAAACTGTTTTTT. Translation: CASSLPQGAANEKLFF.

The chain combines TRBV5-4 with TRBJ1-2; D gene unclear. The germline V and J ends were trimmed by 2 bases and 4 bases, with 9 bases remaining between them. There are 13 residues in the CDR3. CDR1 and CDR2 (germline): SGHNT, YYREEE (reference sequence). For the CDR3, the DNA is TGTGCCAGCAGCTTCTCGGGGTCCTATGGCTACACCTTC. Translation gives CASSFSGSYGYTF.

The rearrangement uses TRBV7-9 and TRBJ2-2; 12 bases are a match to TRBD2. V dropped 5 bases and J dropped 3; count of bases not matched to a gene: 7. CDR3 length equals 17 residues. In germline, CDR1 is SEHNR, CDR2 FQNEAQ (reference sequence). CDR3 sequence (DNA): TGTGCCAGCAGCAGGCGGACTAGCGGGGAGTACACCGGGGAGCTGTTTTTT. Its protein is CASSRRTSGEYTGELFF.

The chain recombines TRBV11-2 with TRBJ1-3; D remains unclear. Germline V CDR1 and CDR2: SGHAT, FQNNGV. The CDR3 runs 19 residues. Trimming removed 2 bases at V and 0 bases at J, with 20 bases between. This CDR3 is CASSLRAQTVPVSGNTIYF. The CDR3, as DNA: TGTGCCAGCAGCTTAAGGGCACAGACTGTACCCGTCTCTGGAAACACCATATATTTT.

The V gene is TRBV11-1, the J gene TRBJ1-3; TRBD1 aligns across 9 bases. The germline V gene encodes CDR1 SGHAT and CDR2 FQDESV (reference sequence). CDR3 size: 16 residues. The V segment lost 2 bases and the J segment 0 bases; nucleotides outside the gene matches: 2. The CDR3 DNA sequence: TGTGCCAGCAGCTTAACAGGGGGCCACTCTGGAAACACCATATATTTT. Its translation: CASSLTGGHSGNTIYF.

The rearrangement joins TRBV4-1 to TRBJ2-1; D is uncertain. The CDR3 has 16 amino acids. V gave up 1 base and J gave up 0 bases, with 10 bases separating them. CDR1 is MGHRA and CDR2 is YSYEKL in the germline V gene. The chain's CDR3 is CASSQGTASSYNEQFF. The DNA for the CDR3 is TGCGCCAGCAGCCAAGGAACAGCAAGCTCCTACAATGAGCAGTTCTTC.

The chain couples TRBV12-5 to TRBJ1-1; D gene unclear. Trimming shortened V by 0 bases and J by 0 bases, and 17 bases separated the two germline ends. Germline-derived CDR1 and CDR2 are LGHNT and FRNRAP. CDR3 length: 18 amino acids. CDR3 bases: TGTGCTAGTGGTTTGGTACTAGGGATCGGCCTGATGAACACTGAAGCTTTCTTT. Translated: CASGLVLGIGLMNTEAFF.

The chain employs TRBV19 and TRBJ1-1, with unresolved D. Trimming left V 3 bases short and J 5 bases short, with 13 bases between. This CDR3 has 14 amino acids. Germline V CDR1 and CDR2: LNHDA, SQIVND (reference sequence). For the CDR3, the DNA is TGTGCCAGTAGTATTGGAGTCAAGGGAACTGAAGCTTTCTTT. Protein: CASSIGVKGTEAFF.